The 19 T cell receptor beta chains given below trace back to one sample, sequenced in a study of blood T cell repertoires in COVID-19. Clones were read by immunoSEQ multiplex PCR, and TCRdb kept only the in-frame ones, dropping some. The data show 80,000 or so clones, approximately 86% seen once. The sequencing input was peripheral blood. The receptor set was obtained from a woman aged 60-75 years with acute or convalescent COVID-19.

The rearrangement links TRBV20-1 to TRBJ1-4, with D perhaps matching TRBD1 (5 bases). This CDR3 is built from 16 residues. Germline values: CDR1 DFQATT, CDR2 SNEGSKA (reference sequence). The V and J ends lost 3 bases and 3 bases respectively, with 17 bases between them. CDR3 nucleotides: TGCAGTGCTAGTCCTAACGAGCGGGGGTCTAATGAAAAACTGTTTTTT. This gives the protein CSASPNERGSNEKLFF.

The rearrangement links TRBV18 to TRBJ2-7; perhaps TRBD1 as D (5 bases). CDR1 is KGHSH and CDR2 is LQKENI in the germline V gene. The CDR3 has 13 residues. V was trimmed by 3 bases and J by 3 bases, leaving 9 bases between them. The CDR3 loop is CASSPVRGYEQYF. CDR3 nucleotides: TGTGCCAGCTCACCCGTTAGGGGCTACGAGCAGTACTTC. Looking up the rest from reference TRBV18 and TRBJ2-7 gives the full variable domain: NAGVMQNPRHLVRRRGQEARLRCSPMKGHSHVYWYRQLPEEGLKFMVYLQKENIIDESGMPKERFSAEFPKEGPSILRIQQVVRGDSAAYFCASSPVRGYEQYFGPGTRLTVT.

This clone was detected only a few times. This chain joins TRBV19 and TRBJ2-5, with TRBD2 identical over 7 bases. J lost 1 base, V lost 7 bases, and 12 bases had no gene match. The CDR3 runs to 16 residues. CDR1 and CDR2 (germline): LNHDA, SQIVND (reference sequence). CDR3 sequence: CASTPRGASGQETQYF. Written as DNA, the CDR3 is TGTGCCAGTACCCCCCGTGGGGCTAGCGGCCAAGAGACCCAGTACTTC.

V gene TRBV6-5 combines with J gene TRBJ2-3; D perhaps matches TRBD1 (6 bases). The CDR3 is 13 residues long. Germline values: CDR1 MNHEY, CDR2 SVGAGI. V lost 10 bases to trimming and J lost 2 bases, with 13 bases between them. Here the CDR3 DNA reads TGTGCCACCTGGGACACCACCACAGATACGCAGTATTTT. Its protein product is CATWDTTTDTQYF.

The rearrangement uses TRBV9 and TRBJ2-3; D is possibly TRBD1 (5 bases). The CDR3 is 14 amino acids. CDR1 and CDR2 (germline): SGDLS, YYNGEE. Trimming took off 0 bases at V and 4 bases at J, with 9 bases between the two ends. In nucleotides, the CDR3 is TGTGCCAGCAGCGTAGAGGGGTCGGCAGATACGCAGTATTTT. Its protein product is CASSVEGSADTQYF.

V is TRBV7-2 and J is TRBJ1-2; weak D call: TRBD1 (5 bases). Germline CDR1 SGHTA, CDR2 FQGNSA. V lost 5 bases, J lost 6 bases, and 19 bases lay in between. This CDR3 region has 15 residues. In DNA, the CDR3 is TGTGCCAGCAGCCCCGCGCCGGGGGGATGGGATGGCTACACCTTC. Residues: CASSPAPGGWDGYTF.

Written as DNA, the CDR3 is TGTGCCAGCAGCTTACCGGGACTGAGCTACAATGAGCAGTTCTTC. Translating gives CASSLPGLSYNEQFF. This chain joins TRBV5-6 and TRBJ2-1; weak D call: TRBD2 (6 bases). CDR3 length: 15 residues. Looked up from germline, CDR1 is SGHDT and CDR2 is YYEEEE. V lost 2 bases and J 3 bases, leaving 12 bases between the germline ends.

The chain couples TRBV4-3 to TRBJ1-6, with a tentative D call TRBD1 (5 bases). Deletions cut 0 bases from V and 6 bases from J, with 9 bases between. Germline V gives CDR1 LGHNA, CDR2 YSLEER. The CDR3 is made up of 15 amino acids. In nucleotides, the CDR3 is TGCGCCAGCAGCCAAGACTCGACAGTTAATTCACCCCTCCACTTT. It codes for CASSQDSTVNSPLHF.

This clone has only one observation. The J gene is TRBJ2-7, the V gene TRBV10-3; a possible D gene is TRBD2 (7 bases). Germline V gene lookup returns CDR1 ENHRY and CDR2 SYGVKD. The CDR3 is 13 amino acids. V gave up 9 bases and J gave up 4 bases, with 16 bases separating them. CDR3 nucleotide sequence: TGTGCCATTCTCGGGGAGGGGGGGTACGAGCAGTACTTC. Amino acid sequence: CAILGEGGYEQYF.

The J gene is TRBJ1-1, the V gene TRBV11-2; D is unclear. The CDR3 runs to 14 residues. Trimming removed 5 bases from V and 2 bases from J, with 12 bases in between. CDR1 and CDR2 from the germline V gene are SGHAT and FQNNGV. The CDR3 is CASSLAGSNTEAFF. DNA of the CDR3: TGTGCCAGCAGCCTCGCGGGGTCCAACACTGAAGCTTTCTTT.

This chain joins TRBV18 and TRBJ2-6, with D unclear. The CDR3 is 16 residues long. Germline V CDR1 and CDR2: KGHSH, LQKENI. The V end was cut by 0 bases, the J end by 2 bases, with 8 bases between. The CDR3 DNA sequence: TGTGCCAGCTCACCACCGGCGAGGACTGGGGCCAACGTCCTGACTTTC. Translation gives CASSPPARTGANVLTF.

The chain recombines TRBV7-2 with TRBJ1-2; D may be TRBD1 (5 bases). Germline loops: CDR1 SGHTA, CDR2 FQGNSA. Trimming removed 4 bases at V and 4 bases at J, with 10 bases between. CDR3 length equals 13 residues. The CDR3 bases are TGTGCCAGCAGCTCCCCGACAGCCTATGGCTACACCTTC. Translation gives CASSSPTAYGYTF.

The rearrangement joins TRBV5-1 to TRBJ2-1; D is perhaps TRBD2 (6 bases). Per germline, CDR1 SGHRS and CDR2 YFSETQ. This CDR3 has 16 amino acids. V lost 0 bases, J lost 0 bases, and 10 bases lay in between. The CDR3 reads CASSLAVGSSYNEQFF. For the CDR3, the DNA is TGCGCCAGCAGCTTGGCAGTCGGGAGCTCCTACAATGAGCAGTTCTTC.

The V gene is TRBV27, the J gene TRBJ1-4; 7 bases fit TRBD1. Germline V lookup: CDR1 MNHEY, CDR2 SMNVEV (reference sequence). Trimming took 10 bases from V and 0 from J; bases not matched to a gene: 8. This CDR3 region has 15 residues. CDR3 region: CAKSRQGATNEKLFF. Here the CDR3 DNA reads TGTGCCAAGTCCCGACAGGGAGCAACTAATGAAAAACTGTTTTTT.

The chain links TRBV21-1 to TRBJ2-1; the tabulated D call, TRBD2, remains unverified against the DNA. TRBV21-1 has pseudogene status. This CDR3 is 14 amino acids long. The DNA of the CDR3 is TGTGCCAGCAGCAAATATACTAGCAGGCACGAGCAGTTCTTC. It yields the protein CASSKYTSRHEQFF.

The CDR3 bases are TGTGCCAGCGAGGAGGGGCTGGGTGAAAAACTGTTTTTT. It is translated as CASEEGLGEKLFF. The V and J genes are TRBV6-5 and TRBJ1-4, with a weak D call TRBD1 (5 bases). The ends were cut back, 8 bases at V and 7 bases at J, with 14 bases in the middle. Germline V gene sequence: CDR1 MNHEY, CDR2 SVGAGI. The CDR3 is 13 amino acids.

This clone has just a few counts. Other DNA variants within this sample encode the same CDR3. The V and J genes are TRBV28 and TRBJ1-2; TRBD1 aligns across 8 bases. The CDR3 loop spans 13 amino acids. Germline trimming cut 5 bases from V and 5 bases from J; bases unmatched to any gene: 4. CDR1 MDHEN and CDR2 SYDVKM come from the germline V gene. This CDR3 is CASSQDRAYGYTF. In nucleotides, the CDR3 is TGTGCCAGCAGTCAGGACAGGGCATATGGCTACACCTTC.

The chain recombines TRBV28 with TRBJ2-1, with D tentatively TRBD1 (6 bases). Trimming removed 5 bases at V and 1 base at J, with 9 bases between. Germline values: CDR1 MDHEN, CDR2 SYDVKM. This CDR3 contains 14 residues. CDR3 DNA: TGTGCCAGCAGTACAGGACAGTCCTACAATGAGCAGTTCTTC. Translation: CASSTGQSYNEQFF.

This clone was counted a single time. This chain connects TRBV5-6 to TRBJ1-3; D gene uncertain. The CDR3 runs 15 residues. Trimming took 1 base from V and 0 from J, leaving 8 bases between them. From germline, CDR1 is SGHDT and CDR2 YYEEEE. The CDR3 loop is CASSLPGFSGNTIYF. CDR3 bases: TGTGCCAGCAGCTTGCCGGGGTTCTCTGGAAACACCATATATTTT. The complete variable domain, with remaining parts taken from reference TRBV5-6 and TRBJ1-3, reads DAGVTQSPTHLIKTRGQQVTLRCSPKSGHDTVSWYQQALGQGPQFIFQYYEEEERQRGNFPDRFSGHQFPNYSSELNVNALLLGDSALYLCASSLPGFSGNTIYFGEGSWLTVV.